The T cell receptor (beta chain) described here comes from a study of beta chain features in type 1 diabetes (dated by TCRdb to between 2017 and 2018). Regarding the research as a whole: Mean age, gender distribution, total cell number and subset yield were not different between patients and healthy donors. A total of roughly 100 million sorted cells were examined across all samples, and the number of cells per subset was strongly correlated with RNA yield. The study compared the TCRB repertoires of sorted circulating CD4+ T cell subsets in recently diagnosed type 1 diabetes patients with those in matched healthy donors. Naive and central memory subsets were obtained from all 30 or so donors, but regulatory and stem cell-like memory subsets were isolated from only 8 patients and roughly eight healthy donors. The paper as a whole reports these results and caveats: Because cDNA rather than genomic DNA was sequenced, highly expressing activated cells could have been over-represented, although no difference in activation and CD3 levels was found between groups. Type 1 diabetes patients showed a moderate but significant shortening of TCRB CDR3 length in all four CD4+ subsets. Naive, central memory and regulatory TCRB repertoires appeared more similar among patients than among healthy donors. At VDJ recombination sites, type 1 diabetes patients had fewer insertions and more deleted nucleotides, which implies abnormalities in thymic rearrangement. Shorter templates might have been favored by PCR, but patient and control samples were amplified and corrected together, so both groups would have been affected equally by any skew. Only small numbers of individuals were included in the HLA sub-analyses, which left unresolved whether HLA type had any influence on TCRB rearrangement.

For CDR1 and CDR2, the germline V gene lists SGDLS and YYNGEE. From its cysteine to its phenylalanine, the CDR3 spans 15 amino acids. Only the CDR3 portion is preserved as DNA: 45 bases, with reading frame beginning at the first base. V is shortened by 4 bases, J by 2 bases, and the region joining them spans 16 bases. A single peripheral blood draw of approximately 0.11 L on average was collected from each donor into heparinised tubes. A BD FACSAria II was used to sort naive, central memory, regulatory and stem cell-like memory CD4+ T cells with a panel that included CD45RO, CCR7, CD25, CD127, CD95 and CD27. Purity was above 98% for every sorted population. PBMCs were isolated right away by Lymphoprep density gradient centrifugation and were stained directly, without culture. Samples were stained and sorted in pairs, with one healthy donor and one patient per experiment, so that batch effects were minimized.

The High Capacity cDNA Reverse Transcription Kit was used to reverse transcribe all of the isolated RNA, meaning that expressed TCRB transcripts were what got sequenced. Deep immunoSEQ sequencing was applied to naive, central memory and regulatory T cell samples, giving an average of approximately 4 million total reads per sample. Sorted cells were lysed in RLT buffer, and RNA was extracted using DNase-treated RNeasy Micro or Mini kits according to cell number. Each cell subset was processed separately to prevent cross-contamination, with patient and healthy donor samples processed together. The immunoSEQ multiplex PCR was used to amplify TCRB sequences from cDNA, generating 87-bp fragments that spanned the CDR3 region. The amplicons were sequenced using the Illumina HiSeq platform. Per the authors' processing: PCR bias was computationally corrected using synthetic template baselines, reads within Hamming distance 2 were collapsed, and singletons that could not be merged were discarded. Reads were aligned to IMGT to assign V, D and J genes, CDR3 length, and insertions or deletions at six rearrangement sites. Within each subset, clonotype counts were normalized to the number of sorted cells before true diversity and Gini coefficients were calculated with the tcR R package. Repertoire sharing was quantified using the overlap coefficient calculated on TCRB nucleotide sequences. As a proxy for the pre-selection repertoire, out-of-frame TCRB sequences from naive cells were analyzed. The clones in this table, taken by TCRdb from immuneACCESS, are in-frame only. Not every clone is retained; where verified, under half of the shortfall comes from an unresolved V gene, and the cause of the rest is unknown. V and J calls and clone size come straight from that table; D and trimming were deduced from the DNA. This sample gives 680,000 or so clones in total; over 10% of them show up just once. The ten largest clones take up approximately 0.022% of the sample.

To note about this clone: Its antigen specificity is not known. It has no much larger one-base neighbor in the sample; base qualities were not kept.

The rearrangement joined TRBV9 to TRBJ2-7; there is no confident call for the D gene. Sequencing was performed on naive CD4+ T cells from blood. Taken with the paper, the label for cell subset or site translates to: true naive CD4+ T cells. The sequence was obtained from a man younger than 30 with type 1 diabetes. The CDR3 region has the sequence CASSPQGTATYEQYF. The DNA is TGTGCCAGCAGCCCACAAGGAACAGCCACCTACGAGCAGTACTTC. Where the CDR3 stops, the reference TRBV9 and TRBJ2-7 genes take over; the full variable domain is DSGVTQTPKHLITATGQRVTLRCSPRSGDLSVYWYQQSLDQGLQFLIQYYNGEERAKGNILERFSAQQFPDLHSELNLSSLELGDSALYFCASSPQGTATYEQYFGPGTRLTVT.